This T cell receptor beta chain was profiled in a study of OX40 agonist ivuxolimab in advanced cancers. With regard to the full study: Ivuxolimab was an agonistic, fully human IgG2 monoclonal antibody directed against OX40 (CD134), a costimulatory receptor. Intravenous ivuxolimab was administered to patients every 2 weeks at six dose levels: 0.01, 0.1, 0.3, 1.5, 3 and 10 mg/kg. Among the approximately 50 dose-escalation patients, about 19 had hepatocellular carcinoma, approximately 15 melanoma, 9 renal cell carcinoma and 9 head and neck cancer. The dose-escalation cohort was roughly 83% male with a mean age of 60 years, ranging from roughly 20 to 80. Patients were allowed to have had prior anti-PD-1, anti-PD-L1 or anti-CTLA-4 therapy, and around two fifths of the dose-escalation patients had been treated with checkpoint inhibitors. Partial responses occurred in three dose-escalation patients: two with cutaneous melanoma and one with hepatocellular carcinoma. The purpose of peripheral TCRbeta sequencing was to test whether ivuxolimab changed TCR sequence diversity and led to clonal T-cell expansion. The paper reports the monotherapy dose-escalation portion (N = 52 patients) of the phase I ivuxolimab trial. Here is what the overall study found, with its caveats: On average, CD8+ T cells showed more expanded clones than CD4+ T cells after ivuxolimab. In the 0.1-3.0 mg/kg groups, partial responders were among the patients with the lowest normalized peripheral clonal expansion, particularly in CD8+ T cells. At doses from 0.1 to 3.0 mg/kg, clonal expansion was seen in both CD4+ and CD8+ blood T cells between baseline and week 6. Low levels of normalized T-cell clonal expansion were also shown by some nonresponding patients. The antigen specificity of the clonally expanded peripheral T cells was not determined.

Patients with a history of autoimmune disease or receiving systemic immunosuppression were excluded from the trial. Peripheral blood for TCR sequencing was collected from all dose cohorts at baseline, on cycle 4 day 1, and on cycle 7 day 1. Samples came from an open-label, multicenter, first-in-human phase I dose-escalation trial of ivuxolimab. Adults with locally advanced or metastatic melanoma, renal cell carcinoma, hepatocellular carcinoma or head and neck squamous cell carcinoma were enrolled in the trial. Before TCR sequencing, CD4+ and CD8+ T cells were separately sorted from peripheral blood. Spanning cysteine to phenylalanine, the CDR3 consists of 17 amino acids. The CDR3 DNA has 51 bases and is translated from base 1. V is cut back by 3 bases and J by 4 bases, with 10 bases in the junction unmatched. Based on the germline V gene, the CDR1 and CDR2 sequences are MGHRA and YSYEKL. With respect to this clone: Its target antigen remains unknown. Per-base qualities were not stored, and no clone one base away is much larger.

To sequence the TCRbeta CDR3 region, genomic DNA was isolated from the sorted cells. The immunoSEQ Assay was used for sequencing of TCRbeta CDR3 regions. The immuneACCESS repertoire file appears here via TCRdb, limited to in-frame rearrangements. These files lack a portion of the clones; in checked studies, under half of the deficit traces to unresolved V genes, and the cause of the others is not known. Here the sample has tens of thousands of clones; 75% to 90% occur a single time. Of the sample, less than 6% is held by the ten largest clones. This chain is built from TRBV4-1 and TRBJ2-1, with 9 junctional bases fitting TRBD2. This receptor was taken from an adult with an advanced solid tumor such as melanoma, head and neck, liver or kidney cancer. The material sequenced was CD4+ or CD8+ T cells sorted from blood, taken in a trial of the OX40 agonist ivuxolimab. At the DNA level, the sequence is TGCGCCAGCAGCCAGCCCCGGGCTAGCGGGAATTACAATGAGCAGTTCTTC. Its amino acids are CASSQPRASGNYNEQFF.